Listed below are T cell receptor beta chains from one sample, sequenced in a study of control samples from healthy donors and cancer patients. Method: immunoSEQ multiplex PCR; TCRdb's copy keeps in-frame clones and lacks some. Among around 130,000 clones listed, 90% were seen once. Sequencing was carried out using blood. The receptor source for this set is a man in his late teens or twenties in good health. The CDR3 runs from the conserved cysteine through the conserved F or W. The D gene is left open where the match is weak. Rows give clone size only sometimes, using once, few, many, or a class for an expanded clone.

size	D	V	J	CDR3	DNA
NA	TRBD2	TRBV6-2/TRBV6-3	TRBJ2-3	CASSYSASGLPTDTQYF	TGTGCCAGCAGTTACTCGGCTAGCGGGCTTCCCACAGATACGCAGTATTTT
NA	TRBD1	TRBV5-6	TRBJ2-2	CASSFLDRRSNTGELFF	TGTGCCAGCAGCTTTTTGGACAGGAGGTCGAACACCGGGGAGCTGTTTTTT
NA	NA	TRBV24-1	TRBJ1-5	CATSASGYSNQPQHF	TGTGCCACCAGTGCCTCAGGGTATAGCAATCAGCCCCAGCATTTT
NA	TRBD2	TRBV2	TRBJ2-5	CASHLSGTRGQETQYF	TGTGCCAGCCATCTGTCGGGGACTAGGGGCCAAGAGACCCAGTACTTC
NA	NA	TRBV19	TRBJ2-3	CASKADSSTDTQYF	TGTGCCAGTAAGGCAGACTCTAGCACAGATACGCAGTATTTT
NA	NA	TRBV2	TRBJ1-2	CASGRSDYGYTF	TGTGCCAGCGGGCGGAGTGACTATGGCTACACCTTC
NA	NA	TRBV20-1	TRBJ1-2	CSAYSTDGYTF	TGCAGTGCTTATTCGACAGATGGCTACACCTTC
NA	NA	TRBV2	TRBJ2-3	CASSDGLGTDTQYF	TGTGCCAGCAGTGATGGCCTGGGGACAGATACGCAGTATTTT
NA	NA	TRBV6-1	TRBJ1-5	CASSAGQNALSNQPQHF	TGTGCCAGCAGTGCCGGACAGAACGCTCTGAGCAATCAGCCCCAGCATTTT
NA	TRBD2	TRBV6-2/TRBV6-3	TRBJ2-1	CASSLAGPSSYNEQFF	TGTGCCAGCAGTTTAGCGGGGCCTTCTTCCTACAATGAGCAGTTCTTC
NA	NA	TRBV4-1	TRBJ1-5	CASSQDPGVRGNQPQHF	TGCGCCAGCAGCCAAGATCCGGGGGTCCGGGGCAATCAGCCCCAGCATTTT
NA	NA	TRBV19	TRBJ1-2	CASSIAGREGYGYTF	TGTGCCAGTAGTATAGCTGGCAGGGAGGGCTATGGCTACACCTTC
NA	TRBD1	TRBV2	TRBJ2-1	CASRGGRTGYNEQFF	TGTGCCAGCAGGGGCGGACGGACAGGCTACAATGAGCAGTTCTTC
NA	TRBD1	TRBV6-5	TRBJ2-7	CASSYSTGGYEQYF	TGTGCCAGCAGTTACTCGACAGGGGGCTACGAGCAGTACTTC
once	TRBD1	TRBV7-3	TRBJ2-1	CASSPFRDSYNEQFF	TGTGCCAGCAGCCCCTTCCGGGACAGCTACAATGAGCAGTTCTTC
NA	TRBD1	TRBV28	TRBJ2-7	CASSVQGVAWEQYF	TGTGCCAGCAGTGTGCAGGGGGTGGCATGGGAGCAGTACTTC
NA	TRBD2	TRBV10-3	TRBJ2-1	CAIGETSGYNEQFF	TGTGCCATCGGGGAGACTAGCGGATACAATGAGCAGTTCTTC
NA	NA	TRBV6-6	TRBJ2-3	CASPPWVGQTTDTQYF	TGTGCCAGCCCGCCATGGGTGGGGCAGACCACAGATACGCAGTATTTT
NA	TRBD1	TRBV10-3	TRBJ2-7	CAICPREGQGAHEQYF	TGTGCCATTTGCCCTAGGGAGGGACAGGGGGCCCACGAGCAGTACTTC
NA	NA	TRBV5-1	TRBJ1-4	CASRSEPPGKLFF	TGCGCCAGCAGGTCGGAACCGCCTGGAAAACTGTTTTTT